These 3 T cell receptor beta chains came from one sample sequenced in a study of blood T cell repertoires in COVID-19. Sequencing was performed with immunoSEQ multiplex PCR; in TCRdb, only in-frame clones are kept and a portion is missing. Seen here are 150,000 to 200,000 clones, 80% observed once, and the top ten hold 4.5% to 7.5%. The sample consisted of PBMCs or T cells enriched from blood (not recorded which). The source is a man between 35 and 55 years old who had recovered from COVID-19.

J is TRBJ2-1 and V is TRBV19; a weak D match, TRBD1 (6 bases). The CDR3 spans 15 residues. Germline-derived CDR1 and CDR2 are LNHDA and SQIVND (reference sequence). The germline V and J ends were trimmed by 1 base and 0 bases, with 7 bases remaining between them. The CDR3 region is CASSIGGGSYNEQFF. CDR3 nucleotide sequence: TGTGCCAGTAGTATAGGAGGGGGCTCCTACAATGAGCAGTTCTTC. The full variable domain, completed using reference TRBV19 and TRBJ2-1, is DGGITQSPKYLFRKEGQNVTLSCEQNLNHDAMYWYRQDPGQGLRLIYYSQIVNDFQKGDIAEGYSVSREKKESFPLTVTSAQKNPTAFYLCASSIGGGSYNEQFFGPGTRLTVL.

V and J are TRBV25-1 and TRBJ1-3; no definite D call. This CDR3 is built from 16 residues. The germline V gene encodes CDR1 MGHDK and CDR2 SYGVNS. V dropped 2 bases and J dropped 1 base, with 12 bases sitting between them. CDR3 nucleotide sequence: TGTGCCAGCAGTGAAAGAGGCGGTGGGTCTGGAAACACCATATATTTT. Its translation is CASSERGGGSGNTIYF.

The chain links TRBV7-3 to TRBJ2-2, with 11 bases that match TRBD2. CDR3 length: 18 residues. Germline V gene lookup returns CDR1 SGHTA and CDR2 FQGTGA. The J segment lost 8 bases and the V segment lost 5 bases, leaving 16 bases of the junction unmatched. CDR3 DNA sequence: TGTGCCAGCAGCCCAGCTAGCGGGAGGCCACTTATGGTGGGGGAGCTGTTTTTT. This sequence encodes CASSPASGRPLMVGELFF.